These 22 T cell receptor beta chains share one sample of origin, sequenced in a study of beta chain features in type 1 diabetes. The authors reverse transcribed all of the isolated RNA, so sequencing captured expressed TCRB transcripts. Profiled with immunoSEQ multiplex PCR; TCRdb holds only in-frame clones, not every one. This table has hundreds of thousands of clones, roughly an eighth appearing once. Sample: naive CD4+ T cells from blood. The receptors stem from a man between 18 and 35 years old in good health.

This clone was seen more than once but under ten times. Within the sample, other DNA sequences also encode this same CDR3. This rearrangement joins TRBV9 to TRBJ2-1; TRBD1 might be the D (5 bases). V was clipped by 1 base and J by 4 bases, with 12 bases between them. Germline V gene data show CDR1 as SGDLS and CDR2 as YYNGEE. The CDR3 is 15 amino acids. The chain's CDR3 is CASSVQGDRYNEQFF. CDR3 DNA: TGTGCCAGCAGCGTACAGGGCGACCGATACAATGAGCAGTTCTTC.

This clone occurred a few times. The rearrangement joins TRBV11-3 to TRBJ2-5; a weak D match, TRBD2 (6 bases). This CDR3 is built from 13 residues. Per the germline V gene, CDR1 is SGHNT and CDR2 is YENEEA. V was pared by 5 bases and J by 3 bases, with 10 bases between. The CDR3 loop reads CASSPGGEETQYF. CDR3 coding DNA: TGTGCCAGCAGCCCCGGAGGGGAAGAGACCCAGTACTTC.

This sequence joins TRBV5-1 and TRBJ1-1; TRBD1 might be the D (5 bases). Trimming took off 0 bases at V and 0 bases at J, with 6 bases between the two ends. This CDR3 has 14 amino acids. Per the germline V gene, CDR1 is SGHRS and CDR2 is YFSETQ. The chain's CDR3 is CASSLEGLNTEAFF. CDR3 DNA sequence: TGCGCCAGCAGCTTGGAGGGGCTGAACACTGAAGCTTTCTTT.

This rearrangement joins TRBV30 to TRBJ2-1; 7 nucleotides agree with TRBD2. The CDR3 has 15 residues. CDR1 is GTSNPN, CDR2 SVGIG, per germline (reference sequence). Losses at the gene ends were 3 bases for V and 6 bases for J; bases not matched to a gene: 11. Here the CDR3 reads CAWSWGLADFNEQFF. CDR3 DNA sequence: TGTGCCTGGAGCTGGGGCCTAGCGGACTTCAATGAGCAGTTCTTC.

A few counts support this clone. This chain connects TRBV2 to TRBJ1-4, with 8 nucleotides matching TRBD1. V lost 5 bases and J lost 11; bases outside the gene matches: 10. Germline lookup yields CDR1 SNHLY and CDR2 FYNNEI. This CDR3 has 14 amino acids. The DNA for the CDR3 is TGTGCCAGCAGTCCCGGGACAGGACTTCAGAAACTGTTTTTT. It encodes CASSPGTGLQKLFF.

Here the CDR3 DNA reads TGTGCCAGCAGCCCAGGACAGGGCGGTGAGCAGTTCTTC. It translates to CASSPGQGGEQFF. The chain carries TRBV7-7 and TRBJ2-1; TRBD1 matches at 8 bases. From germline, CDR1 is SSHAT and CDR2 FNYEAQ (reference sequence). Trimming removed 5 bases from V and 9 bases from J; junction bases left unmatched: 6. This CDR3 contains 13 residues.

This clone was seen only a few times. The chain's CDR3 is CASDRGTAYNEQFF. The DNA of the CDR3 is TGTGCCAGCGATAGGGGGACAGCCTACAATGAGCAGTTCTTC. The genes are TRBV6-6 and TRBJ2-1; 7 nucleotides line up with TRBD1. Germline assignment: CDR1 MNHNY and CDR2 SVGAGI (reference sequence). J gave up 2 bases and V 8 bases, and 6 bases lay outside the gene matches. The CDR3 has 14 amino acids.

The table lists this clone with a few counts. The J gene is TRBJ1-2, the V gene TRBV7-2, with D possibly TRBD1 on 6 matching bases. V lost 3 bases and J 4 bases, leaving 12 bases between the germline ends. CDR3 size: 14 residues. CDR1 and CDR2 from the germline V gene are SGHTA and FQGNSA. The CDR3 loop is CASSFGTGTYGYTF. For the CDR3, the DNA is TGTGCCAGCAGCTTCGGAACAGGGACCTATGGCTACACCTTC.

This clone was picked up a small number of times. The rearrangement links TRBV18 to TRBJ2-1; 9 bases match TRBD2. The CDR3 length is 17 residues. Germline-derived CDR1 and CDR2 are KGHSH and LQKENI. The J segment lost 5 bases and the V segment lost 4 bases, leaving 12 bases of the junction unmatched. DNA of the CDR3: TGTGCCAGCTCACGAGCCGGGACTAGCAGCATCGACAATGAGCAGTTCTTC. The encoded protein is CASSRAGTSSIDNEQFF.

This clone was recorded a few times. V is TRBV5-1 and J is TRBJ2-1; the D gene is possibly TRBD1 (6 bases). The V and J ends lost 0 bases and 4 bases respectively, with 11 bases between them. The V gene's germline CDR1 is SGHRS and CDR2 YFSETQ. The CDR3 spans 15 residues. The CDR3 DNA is TGCGCCAGCAGCTTGGGGCAGGGGTATTACAATGAGCAGTTCTTC. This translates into CASSLGQGYYNEQFF.

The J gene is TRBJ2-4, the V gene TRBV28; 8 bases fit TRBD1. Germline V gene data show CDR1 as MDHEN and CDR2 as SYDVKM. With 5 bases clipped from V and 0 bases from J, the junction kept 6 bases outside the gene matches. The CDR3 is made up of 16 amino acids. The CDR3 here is CASSQGQVLAKNIQYF. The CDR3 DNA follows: TGTGCCAGCAGTCAGGGACAGGTACTAGCCAAAAACATTCAGTACTTC.

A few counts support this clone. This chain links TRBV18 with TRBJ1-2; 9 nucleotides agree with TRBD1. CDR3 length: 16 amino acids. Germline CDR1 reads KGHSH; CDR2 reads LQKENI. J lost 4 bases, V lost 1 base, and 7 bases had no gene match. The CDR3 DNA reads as TGTGCCAGCTCACCACAGCCGGGACAGGGATCCTATGGCTACACCTTC. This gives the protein CASSPQPGQGSYGYTF.

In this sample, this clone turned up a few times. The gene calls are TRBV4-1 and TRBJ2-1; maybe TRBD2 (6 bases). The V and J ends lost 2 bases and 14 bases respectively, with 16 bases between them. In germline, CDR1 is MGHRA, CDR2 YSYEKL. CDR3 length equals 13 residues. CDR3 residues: CASSQPGLRPEFF. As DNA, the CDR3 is TGCGCCAGCAGCCAACCTGGACTACGCCCGGAGTTCTTC.

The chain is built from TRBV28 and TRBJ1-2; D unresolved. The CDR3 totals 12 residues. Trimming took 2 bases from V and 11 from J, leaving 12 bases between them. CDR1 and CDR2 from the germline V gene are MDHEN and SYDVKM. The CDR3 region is CASSLKRGIYTF. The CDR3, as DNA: TGTGCCAGCAGTTTAAAGCGGGGTATTTACACCTTC.

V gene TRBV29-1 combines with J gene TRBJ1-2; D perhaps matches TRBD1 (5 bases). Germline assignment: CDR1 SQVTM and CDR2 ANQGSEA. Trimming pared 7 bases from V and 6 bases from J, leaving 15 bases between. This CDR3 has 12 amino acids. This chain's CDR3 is CSARDRTNGYTF. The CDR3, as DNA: TGCAGCGCCAGAGACAGAACGAATGGCTACACCTTC.

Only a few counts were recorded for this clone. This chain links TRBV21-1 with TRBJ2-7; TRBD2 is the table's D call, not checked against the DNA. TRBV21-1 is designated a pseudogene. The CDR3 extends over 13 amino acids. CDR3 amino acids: CASSKERRDEQYF. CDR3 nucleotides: TGTGCCAGCAGCAAAGAGAGGCGGGACGAGCAGTACTTC.

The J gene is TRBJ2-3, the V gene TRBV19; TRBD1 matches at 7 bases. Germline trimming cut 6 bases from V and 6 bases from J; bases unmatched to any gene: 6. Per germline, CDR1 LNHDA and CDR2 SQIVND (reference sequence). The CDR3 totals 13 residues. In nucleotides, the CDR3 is TGTGCCAGTAGCAGCCGACAGGGCGATACGCAGTATTTT. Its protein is CASSSRQGDTQYF.

Here the CDR3 reads CASSYSGRSGGEQYF. The CDR3 DNA sequence: TGTGCCAGCAGTTACTCGGGTAGATCGGGTGGCGAGCAGTACTTC. The rearrangement links TRBV6-5 to TRBJ2-7; D is uncertain. The CDR3 extends over 15 amino acids. Trimming removed 0 bases from V and 6 bases from J, with 15 bases in between. Looked up from germline, CDR1 is MNHEY and CDR2 is SVGAGI.

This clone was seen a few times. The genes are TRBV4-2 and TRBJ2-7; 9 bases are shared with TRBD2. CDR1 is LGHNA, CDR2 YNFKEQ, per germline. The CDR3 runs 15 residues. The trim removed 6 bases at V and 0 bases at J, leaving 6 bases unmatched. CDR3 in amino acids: CASSRRLADSYEQYF. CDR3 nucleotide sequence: TGTGCCAGCAGTCGGCGACTAGCGGACTCCTACGAGCAGTACTTC.

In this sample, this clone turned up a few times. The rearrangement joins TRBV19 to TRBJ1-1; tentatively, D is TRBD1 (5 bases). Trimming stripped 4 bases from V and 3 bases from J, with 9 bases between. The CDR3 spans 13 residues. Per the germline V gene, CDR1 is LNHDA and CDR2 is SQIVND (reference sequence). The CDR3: CASSRTRYTEAFF. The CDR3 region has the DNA TGTGCCAGTAGTAGGACACGGTACACTGAAGCTTTCTTT.

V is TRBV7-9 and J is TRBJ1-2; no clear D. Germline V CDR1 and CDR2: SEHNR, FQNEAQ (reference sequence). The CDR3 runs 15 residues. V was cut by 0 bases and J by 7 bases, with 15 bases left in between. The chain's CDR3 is CASSLAAEMVSGYTF. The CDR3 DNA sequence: TGTGCCAGCAGCTTAGCCGCGGAGATGGTATCTGGCTACACCTTC.

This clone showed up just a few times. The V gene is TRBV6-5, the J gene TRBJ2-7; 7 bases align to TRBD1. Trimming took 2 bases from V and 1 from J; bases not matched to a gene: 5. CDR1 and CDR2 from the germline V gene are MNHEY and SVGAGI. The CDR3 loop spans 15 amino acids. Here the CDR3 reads CASSYVKGQSYEQYF. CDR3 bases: TGTGCCAGCAGTTACGTGAAGGGACAGTCCTACGAGCAGTACTTC.